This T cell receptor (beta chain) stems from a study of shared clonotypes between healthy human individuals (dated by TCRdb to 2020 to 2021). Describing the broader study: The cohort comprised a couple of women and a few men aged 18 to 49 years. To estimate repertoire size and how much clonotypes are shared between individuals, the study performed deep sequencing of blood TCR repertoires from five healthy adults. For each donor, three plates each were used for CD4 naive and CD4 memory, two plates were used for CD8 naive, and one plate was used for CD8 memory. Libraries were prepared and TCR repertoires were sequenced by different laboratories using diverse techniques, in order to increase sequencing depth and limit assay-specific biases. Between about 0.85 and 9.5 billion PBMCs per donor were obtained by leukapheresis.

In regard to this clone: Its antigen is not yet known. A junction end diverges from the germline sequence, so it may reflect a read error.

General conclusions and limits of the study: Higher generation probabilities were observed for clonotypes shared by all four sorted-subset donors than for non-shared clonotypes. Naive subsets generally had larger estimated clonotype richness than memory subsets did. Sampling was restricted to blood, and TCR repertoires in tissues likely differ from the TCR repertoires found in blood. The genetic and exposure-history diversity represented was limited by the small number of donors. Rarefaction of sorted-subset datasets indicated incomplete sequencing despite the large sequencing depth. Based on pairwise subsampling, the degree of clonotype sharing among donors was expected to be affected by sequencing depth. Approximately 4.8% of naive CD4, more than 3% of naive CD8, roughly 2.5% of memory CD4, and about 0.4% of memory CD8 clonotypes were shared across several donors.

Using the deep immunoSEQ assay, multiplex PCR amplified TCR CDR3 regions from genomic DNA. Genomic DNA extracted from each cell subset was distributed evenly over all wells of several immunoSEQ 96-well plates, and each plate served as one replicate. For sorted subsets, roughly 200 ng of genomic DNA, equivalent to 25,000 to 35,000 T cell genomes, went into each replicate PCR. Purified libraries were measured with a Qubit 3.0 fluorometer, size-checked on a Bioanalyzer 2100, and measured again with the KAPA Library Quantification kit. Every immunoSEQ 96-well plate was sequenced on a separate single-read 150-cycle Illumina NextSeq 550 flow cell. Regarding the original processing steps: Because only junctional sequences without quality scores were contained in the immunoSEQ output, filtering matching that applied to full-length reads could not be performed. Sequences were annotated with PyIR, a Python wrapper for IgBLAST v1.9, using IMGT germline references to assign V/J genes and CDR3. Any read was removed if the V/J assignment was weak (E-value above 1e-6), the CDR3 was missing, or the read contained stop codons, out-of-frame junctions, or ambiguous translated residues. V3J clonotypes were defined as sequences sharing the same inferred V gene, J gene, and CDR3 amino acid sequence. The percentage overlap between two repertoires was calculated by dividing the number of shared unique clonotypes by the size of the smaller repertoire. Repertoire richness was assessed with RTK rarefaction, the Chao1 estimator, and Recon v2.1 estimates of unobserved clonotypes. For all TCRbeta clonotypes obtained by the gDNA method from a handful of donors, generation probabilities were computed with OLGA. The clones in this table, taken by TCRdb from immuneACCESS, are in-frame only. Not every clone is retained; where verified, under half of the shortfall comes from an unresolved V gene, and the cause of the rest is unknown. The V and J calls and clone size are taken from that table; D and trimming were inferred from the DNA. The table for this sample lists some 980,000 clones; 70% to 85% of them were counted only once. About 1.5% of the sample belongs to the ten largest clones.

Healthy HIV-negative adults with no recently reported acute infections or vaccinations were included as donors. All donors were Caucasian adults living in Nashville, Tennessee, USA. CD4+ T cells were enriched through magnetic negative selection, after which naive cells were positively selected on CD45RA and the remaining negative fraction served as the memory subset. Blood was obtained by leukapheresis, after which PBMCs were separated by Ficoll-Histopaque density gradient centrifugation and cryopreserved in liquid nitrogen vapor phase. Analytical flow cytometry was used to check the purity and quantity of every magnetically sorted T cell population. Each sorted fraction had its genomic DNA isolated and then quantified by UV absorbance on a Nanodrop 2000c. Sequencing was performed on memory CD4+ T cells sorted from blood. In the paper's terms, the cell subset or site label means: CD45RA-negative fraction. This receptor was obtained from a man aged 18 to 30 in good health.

The nucleotides read TGCGCCAGCAGCCAAGACCGAGCGGGACTGTACGAGCAGTACTTC. Translated, it gives CASSQDRAGLYEQYF. The rearranged chain carries TRBV7-2 and TRBJ2-7; TRBD2 fits 7 bases in the junction. The CDR3 contains 15 residues, cysteine and phenylalanine counted. Just CDR3 DNA is preserved here, 45 bases in frame from base 1. CDR1 and CDR2 are read off the germline V gene as SGHTA and FQGNSA.